This paragraph covers one T cell receptor beta chain sequence. These data are taken from a study of blood T cell repertoires in COVID-19. Study context: The samples span acute and convalescent COVID-19 from the United States, Italy and Spain. T cells, B-cell-depleted T cells, or PBMCs supplied cDNA or gDNA.

TCRdb's copy holds only in-frame clones and misses some; the assay was immunoSEQ multiplex PCR. The table has 350,000 to 450,000 clones, around 92% seen once; the top ten hold 1.7%. Trimming took 2 bases from V and 6 from J; bases not matched to a gene: 12. Germline V gene lookup returns CDR1 GTSNPN and CDR2 SVGIG (reference sequence). The CDR3 loop spans 15 amino acids. Adults between roughly 18 and 95 years of age took part from about two dozen US areas. Participants were placed into cohorts based on the clinical history they reported. Sequencing was done on a sample of PBMCs or T cells enriched from blood (not recorded which). The sequence came from a woman in her twenties or thirties who had recovered from COVID-19. The chain uses TRBV30 and TRBJ1-1; 7 bases agree with TRBD1. CDR3 DNA sequence: TGTGCCTGGAGTCCCAGGGGAAGGGGGCTCTCTGAAGCTTTCTTT. It translates to CAWSPRGRGLSEAFF. The full variable domain, completed using reference TRBV30 and TRBJ1-1, is SQTIHQWPATLVQPVGSPLSLECTVEGTSNPNLYWYRQAAGRGLQLLFYSVGIGQISSEVPQNLSASRPQDRQFILSSKKLLLSDSGFYLCAWSPRGRGLSEAFFGQGTRLTVV.